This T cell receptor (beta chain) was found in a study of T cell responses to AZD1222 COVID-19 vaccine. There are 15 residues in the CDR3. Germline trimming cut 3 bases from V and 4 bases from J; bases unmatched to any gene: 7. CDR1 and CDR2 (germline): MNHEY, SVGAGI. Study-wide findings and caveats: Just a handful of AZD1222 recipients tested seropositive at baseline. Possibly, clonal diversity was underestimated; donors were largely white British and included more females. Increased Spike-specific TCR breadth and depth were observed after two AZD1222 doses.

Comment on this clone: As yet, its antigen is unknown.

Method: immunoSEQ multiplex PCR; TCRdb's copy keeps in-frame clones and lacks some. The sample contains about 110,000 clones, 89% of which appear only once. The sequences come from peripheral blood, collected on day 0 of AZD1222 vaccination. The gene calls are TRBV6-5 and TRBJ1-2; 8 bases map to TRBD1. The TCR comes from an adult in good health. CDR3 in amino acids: CASSYTGGVSYGYTF. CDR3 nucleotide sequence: TGTGCCAGCAGTTATACAGGGGGTGTCAGCTATGGCTACACCTTC.